This T cell receptor beta chain was sequenced in a study of T cell responses to AZD1222 COVID-19 vaccine. Second-dose intervals of approximately 4 or approximately 12 weeks were pooled. Assay: immunoSEQ multiplex PCR; the TCRdb copy retains only in-frame clones and omits some. The table includes under 170,000 clones, 75% to 95% detected once. Per germline, CDR1 MNHNS and CDR2 SASEGT. V was clipped by 0 bases and J by 5 bases, with 20 bases between them. The CDR3 runs to 17 residues. This specimen consisted of peripheral blood, obtained 28 days after the second AZD1222 dose. The rearrangement joins TRBV6-1 to TRBJ2-7; the D gene is possibly TRBD1 (6 bases). This TCR came from an adult who received the AZD1222 COVID-19 vaccine. CDR3 sequence reads: CASSEARSGQGPNEQYF. The CDR3 DNA sequence: TGTGCCAGCAGTGAAGCTCGGTCGGGGCAGGGGCCCAACGAGCAGTACTTC.